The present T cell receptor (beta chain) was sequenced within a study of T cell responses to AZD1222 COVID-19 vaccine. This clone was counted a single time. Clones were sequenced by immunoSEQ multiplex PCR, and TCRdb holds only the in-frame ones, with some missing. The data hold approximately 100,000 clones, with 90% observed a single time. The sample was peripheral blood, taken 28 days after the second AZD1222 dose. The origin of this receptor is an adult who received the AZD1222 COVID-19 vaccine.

The CDR3: CASSFGQQAYGYTF. CDR3 DNA sequence: TGTGCCAGCAGCTTCGGACAGCAGGCCTATGGCTACACCTTC. The chain has TRBV7-2 and TRBJ1-2, with a possible D match to TRBD1 (6 bases). There are 14 residues in the CDR3. Germline lookup yields CDR1 SGHTA and CDR2 FQGNSA. Trimming left V 3 bases short and J 4 bases short, with 12 bases between. The full variable domain, completed using reference TRBV7-2 and TRBJ1-2, is GAGVSQSPSNKVTEKGKDVELRCDPISGHTALYWYRQSLGQGLEFLIYFQGNSAPDKSGLPSDRFSAERTGGSVSTLTIQRTQQEDSAVYLCASSFGQQAYGYTFGSGTRLTVV.